This TCR beta chain came from a study of T cells after yellow fever vaccination. Study-wide background: Preparation used SMART-Seq v4 Ultra Low Input for the low-cell-number fractions. Whole-study findings and limits: A faster peak, day 5 versus 15, was reached by the weaker secondary response.

Regarding this clonotype: Its matching antigen is unknown.

Synthesis of TCR cDNA relied on 5'RACE template switching, which attached a universal primer site and UMIs. TCRdb fed the 5' RACE reads into MiXCR, producing one record per CDR3 protein. The sample lists hundreds of thousands of distinct CDR3 sequences, around 16% seen once, with 17% in the top ten. CDR3 size: 13 residues. From germline, CDR1 is MNHNS and CDR2 SASEGT. V was shortened by 6 bases and J by 1 base, with 9 bases between the two germline ends. The V call is TRBV6-1, the J call TRBJ1-1; no reliable D call. Source: PBMCs, taken about 5 days after the first yellow fever vaccination. The TCR originated in a man younger than 35 who received the YFV17D yellow fever vaccine. DNA of the CDR3: TGTGCCAGCAGATCCTTTGGGAACACTGAAGCTTTCTTT. Translation: CASRSFGNTEAFF.